Listed below are T cell receptor beta chains from one sample, sequenced in a study of T cells after posttransplantation cyclophosphamide. TCRdb's table, derived via immunoSEQ multiplex PCR, lists solely in-frame clones and lacks some. Altogether about 32,000 clones are present, 90% to 95% being singletons, with the ten largest covering around 0.1%. Sequenced: naive CD4+ T cells sorted from blood. The source of these receptors is a young man in good health and a related stem cell transplant donor. Both conserved end residues are part of each CDR3. The D gene is left open where the match is weak. Clone size appears in some rows only: once, few, many, or a class for an expanded clone.

D gene,clone size,V gene,CDR3 length,J gene,CDR3 DNA,CDR3 protein
TRBD1,NA,TRBV19,17,TRBJ2-5,TGTGCCAGTAGTATGGACAGGGACGGGGGATCGGGAGAGACCCAGTACTTC,CASSMDRDGGSGETQYF
NA,NA,TRBV7-8,13,TRBJ2-7,TGTGCCAGCAGCTTAGGAGGGCCCCTCGAGCAGTACTTC,CASSLGGPLEQYF
TRBD1,NA,TRBV5-1,15,TRBJ1-1,TGCGCCAGCAGCTCTTCCGGGACAGGGAACACTGAAGCTTTCTTT,CASSSSGTGNTEAFF
TRBD1,NA,TRBV5-4,17,TRBJ1-4,TGTGCCAGCAGCTTAAAAACCAGGGGGGCAACTAATGAAAAACTGTTTTTT,CASSLKTRGATNEKLFF
NA,NA,TRBV11-2,11,TRBJ2-1,TGTGCCAGCAGCTTAGGTAGTGAGCAGTTCTTC,CASSLGSEQFF
NA,NA,TRBV23-1,15,TRBJ2-1,TGCGCCAGCAGTCAATCGCAGGACTTTTACAATGAGCAGTTCTTC,CASSQSQDFYNEQFF
TRBD1,NA,TRBV29-1,14,TRBJ1-5,TGCAGCGTCGTCGACAGGGGGTTCAATCAGCCCCAGCATTTT,CSVVDRGFNQPQHF
TRBD1,NA,TRBV5-6,17,TRBJ2-7,TGTGCCAGCAGCTTGGGGGGATCCGGGACAGGGTCTTACGAGCAGTACTTC,CASSLGGSGTGSYEQYF
NA,NA,TRBV6-5,13,TRBJ1-6,TGTGCCAGCAGTAGGGGCTATAATTCACCCCTCCACTTT,CASSRGYNSPLHF
NA,NA,TRBV7-2,13,TRBJ2-1,TGTGCCAGCAGCCGAGAGATCTACAATGAGCAGTTCTTC,CASSREIYNEQFF
NA,NA,TRBV6-4,14,TRBJ2-2,TGTGCCAGCAGACAGGACAGCCCCTCCGGGGAGCTGTTTTTT,CASRQDSPSGELFF
NA,NA,TRBV19,19,TRBJ2-6,TGTGCCAGTAGTATCCCTCTCTTGACAGGAGTCTCTGGGGCCAACGTCCTGACTTTC,CASSIPLLTGVSGANVLTF
NA,NA,TRBV7-8,15,TRBJ1-5,TGTGCCAGCAGCTTAGGTTCAGGGGGCAATCAGCCCCAGCATTTT,CASSLGSGGNQPQHF
TRBD2,NA,TRBV7-2,15,TRBJ2-1,TGTGCCAGCAGCCAACGGGGGGGTGCCTACAATGAGCAGTTCTTC,CASSQRGGAYNEQFF
TRBD1,NA,TRBV7-2,13,TRBJ2-3,TGTGCCAGCAGCCCACAGGGGATGGATACGCAGTATTTT,CASSPQGMDTQYF
TRBD1,NA,TRBV9,13,TRBJ1-2,TGTGCCAGCAGCATGGGGACAGTCTATGGCTACACCTTC,CASSMGTVYGYTF
TRBD2,NA,TRBV18,17,TRBJ2-2,TGTGCCAGCTCACCAAGACAGCGGGGGGGCCTAACCGGGGAGCTGTTTTTT,CASSPRQRGGLTGELFF
NA,NA,TRBV14,15,TRBJ1-4,TGTGCCAGCAGCCAACGACAGTCCCTCCAGGAAAAACTGTTTTTT,CASSQRQSLQEKLFF
NA,NA,TRBV6-5,12,TRBJ2-7,TGTGCCAGCTTTGGCGGTCCCTACGAGCAGTACTTC,CASFGGPYEQYF
TRBD1,NA,TRBV19,16,TRBJ2-3,TGTGCCAGTAGTCTCGGAGGACAGGGGATTACAGATACGCAGTATTTT,CASSLGGQGITDTQYF
TRBD1,NA,TRBV6-6,14,TRBJ2-3,TGTGCCAGCAGAAGGACAGGGACCACAGATACGCAGTATTTT,CASRRTGTTDTQYF
TRBD1,NA,TRBV2,14,TRBJ2-1,TGTGCCAGCAGCTCGACAGGGGGTCGCAATGAGCAGTTCTTC,CASSSTGGRNEQFF
TRBD2,NA,TRBV19,17,TRBJ2-5,TGTGCCAGTAGTATAGATCGCGCTAGCGGTATAAAAGAGACCCAGTACTTC,CASSIDRASGIKETQYF
TRBD1,NA,TRBV12-5,15,TRBJ1-2,TGTGCTAGGAAGAGAGGGGACAGCACTTATGTTGGCTACACCTTC,CARKRGDSTYVGYTF
TRBD1,once,TRBV19,12,TRBJ2-7,TGTGCCACCTCGGACAGGGCGTGGGAGCAGTACTTC,CATSDRAWEQYF
NA,NA,TRBV18,13,TRBJ2-3,TGTGCCAGCTCACCACCCTACACAGATACGCAGTATTTT,CASSPPYTDTQYF
NA,NA,TRBV4-1,16,TRBJ1-1,TGCGCCAGCAGCCAACTAATTACAGGGATGAACACTGAAGCTTTCTTT,CASSQLITGMNTEAFF
NA,NA,TRBV2,12,TRBJ1-2,TGTGCCAGCAGTGATAGGCAGGGCAGTGCCACCTTC,CASSDRQGSATF
TRBD1,NA,TRBV6-6,16,TRBJ1-1,TGTGCCAGCAGCTTCGAAACCGGGACAGCGAACACTGAAGCTTTCTTT,CASSFETGTANTEAFF
NA,NA,TRBV18,15,TRBJ2-1,TGTGCCAGCTCAAAGACAGCCAACTCCTACAATGAGCAGTTCTTC,CASSKTANSYNEQFF
NA,NA,TRBV19,14,TRBJ1-2,TGTGCCAGCTCGGAGGTGATAGCTAACTATGGCTACACCTTC,CASSEVIANYGYTF
TRBD1,NA,TRBV28,14,TRBJ2-5,TGTGCCAGTGGGGACAGGGGGCTCGGTGAGACCCAGTACTTC,CASGDRGLGETQYF
NA,NA,TRBV19,13,TRBJ2-7,TGTGCCAGTAGTATAAGCAGGGGAACCGAGCAGTACTTC,CASSISRGTEQYF
TRBD1,NA,TRBV5-4,15,TRBJ1-1,TGTGCCAGCAGCGGGGGACAGGGGCGGAACACTGAAGCTTTCTTT,CASSGGQGRNTEAFF
TRBD2,NA,TRBV27,19,TRBJ2-2,TGTGCCAGCAGTTTTTCCCAGACTAGCGGGGGGGCCGCTGTCGGGGAGCTGTTTTTT,CASSFSQTSGGAAVGELFF
NA,NA,TRBV5-8,15,TRBJ2-7,TGTGCCAGCAGCTTGGACTTGGGGGCGAAAGGCGAGCAGTACTTC,CASSLDLGAKGEQYF
TRBD2,NA,TRBV4-1,16,TRBJ2-3,TGCGCCAGCAGCCAAGGAAGTAGCGGGGGGGAAGCTACGCAGTATTTT,CASSQGSSGGEATQYF
NA,NA,TRBV7-9,14,TRBJ2-3,TGTGCCAGCAGCGCCCTGGCCGGCACAGATACGCAGTATTTT,CASSALAGTDTQYF
NA,NA,TRBV11-2,17,TRBJ2-3,TGTGCCAGCAGCTCCTTGGGGGCTAGCCGACGGACAGATACGCAGTATTTT,CASSSLGASRRTDTQYF
TRBD2,NA,TRBV19,14,TRBJ2-5,TGTGCCAGTAGTATATCCGGGGGGAGGGAGACCCAGTACTTC,CASSISGGRETQYF
NA,NA,TRBV28,13,TRBJ2-7,TGTGCCAGCAGTTTATTGGCAGGGCGAGAGCAGTACTTC,CASSLLAGREQYF
TRBD1,NA,TRBV6-5,15,TRBJ1-1,TGTGCCACCCGGGGCCTGGGACAGTTGAACACTGAAGCTTTCTTT,CATRGLGQLNTEAFF
TRBD1,NA,TRBV4-2,13,TRBJ1-2,TGTGCCAGCAGCCAAGATAGGGACAGGGTAGACACCTTC,CASSQDRDRVDTF